These T cell receptor beta chains were read from a single sample in a study of blood T cell repertoires in COVID-19. The data were produced by immunoSEQ multiplex PCR, yet TCRdb's version contains in-frame clones alone and is incomplete. The sample carries a few hundred thousand clones, roughly 86% recorded once. Sequenced sample: peripheral blood. The receptor source for this set is a man between 60 and 75 years old with acute or convalescent COVID-19. Each CDR3 is given with its conserved first and last residue. The D gene is left open where the match is weak. Rows give clone size only sometimes, using once, few, many, or a class for an expanded clone.

V: TRBV19
size: NA
J: TRBJ2-4
D: TRBD2
DNA: TGTGCCAGTAGTTCCCCCCCCGGGACTAGCCCCAAAAACATTCAGTACTTC
CDR3: CASSSPPGTSPKNIQYF

V: TRBV5-4
size: NA
J: TRBJ1-1
D: TRBD1
DNA: TGTGCCAGCAGCCCGGGGACAGGGGGACCAGTCACTGAAGCTTTCTTT
CDR3: CASSPGTGGPVTEAFF

V: TRBV7-2
size: NA
J: TRBJ1-6
D: NA
DNA: TGTGCCAGCAGCTTAGGTGTCAGCGGTTCACCCCTCCACTTT
CDR3: CASSLGVSGSPLHF

V: TRBV6-1
size: NA
J: TRBJ1-1
D: TRBD1
DNA: TGTGCCAGCAGTGAAGCGGCCAGGGGGCTCACTGAAGCTTTCTTT
CDR3: CASSEAARGLTEAFF

V: TRBV27
size: NA
J: TRBJ2-7
D: NA
DNA: TGTGCCAGCAGTTCTTCACAAAAAAGCGGGGACAGGACAAAAGCCTACGAGCAGTACTTC
CDR3: CASSSSQKSGDRTKAYEQYF

V: TRBV18
size: once
J: TRBJ2-4
D: TRBD1
DNA: TGTGCCAGCTCACCACCGTTGACAGGGTCTAAAAACATTCAGTACTTC
CDR3: CASSPPLTGSKNIQYF

V: TRBV27
size: NA
J: TRBJ2-3
D: TRBD1
DNA: TGTGCCAGCAGTTTATCAGGTGGGGCAGGGGGTAGGACAGATACGCAGTATTTT
CDR3: CASSLSGGAGGRTDTQYF

V: TRBV7-9
size: NA
J: TRBJ2-5
D: TRBD1
DNA: TGTGCCAGCAGCTTGCAGGGACAGGCGGTAGAGACCCAGTACTTC
CDR3: CASSLQGQAVETQYF

V: TRBV4-1
size: once
J: TRBJ2-7
D: NA
DNA: TGCGCCAGCAGCCATCCCAGTGCGGGCACCTACGAGCAGTACTTC
CDR3: CASSHPSAGTYEQYF

V: TRBV6-5
size: NA
J: TRBJ1-6
D: NA
DNA: TGTGCCAGCAAAAGGCCTAGGAATTCACCCCTCCACTTT
CDR3: CASKRPRNSPLHF

V: TRBV7-8
size: NA
J: TRBJ1-6
D: TRBD1
DNA: TGTGCCAGCACGAGGACGACAGGGAAGGATTCACCCCTCCACTTT
CDR3: CASTRTTGKDSPLHF

V: TRBV15
size: NA
J: TRBJ1-5
D: NA
DNA: TGTGCCACCAGCGACAGGAAATATAGCAATCAGCCCCAGCATTTT
CDR3: CATSDRKYSNQPQHF

V: TRBV9
size: NA
J: TRBJ1-6
D: TRBD1
DNA: TGTGCCAGCAGCGTAGATGGACAGGGTAATTCACCCCTCCACTTT
CDR3: CASSVDGQGNSPLHF

V: TRBV5-5
size: NA
J: TRBJ1-1
D: NA
DNA: TGTGCCAGCAGCCGGGGCCTGGACGGGGGAAACACTGAAGCTTTCTTT
CDR3: CASSRGLDGGNTEAFF

V: TRBV6-2/TRBV6-3
size: NA
J: TRBJ2-1
D: TRBD2
DNA: TGTGCCAGCAGTTTACTAGCGGTCTCCTACAATGAGCAGTTCTTC
CDR3: CASSLLAVSYNEQFF

V: TRBV15
size: NA
J: TRBJ1-6
D: TRBD1
DNA: TGTGCCACCAGCCCGCGACAGGGAACAGGATCACCCCTCCACTTT
CDR3: CATSPRQGTGSPLHF

V: TRBV27
size: NA
J: TRBJ1-1
D: NA
DNA: TGTGCCAGCAGTTTAGGTGGGGGAGGGATGGGCACTGAAGCTTTCTTT
CDR3: CASSLGGGGMGTEAFF

V: TRBV12-3/TRBV12-4
size: NA
J: TRBJ2-7
D: NA
DNA: TGTGCCAGCAGTTTAGCCCGGTACGAGCAGTACTTC
CDR3: CASSLARYEQYF

V: TRBV9
size: NA
J: TRBJ1-2
D: TRBD1
DNA: TGTGCCAGCAGCGTTAGGACAGGAGGCTATGGCTACACCTTC
CDR3: CASSVRTGGYGYTF

V: TRBV9
size: NA
J: TRBJ2-5
D: NA
DNA: TGTGCCAGCAGCCAGGAAGATCGAGAGACCCAGTACTTC
CDR3: CASSQEDRETQYF

V: TRBV11-3
size: NA
J: TRBJ2-7
D: TRBD1
DNA: TGTGCCAGCAGCTTAGTCCGACAGGGCGAGCAGTACTTC
CDR3: CASSLVRQGEQYF

V: TRBV27
size: NA
J: TRBJ2-5
D: TRBD1
DNA: TGTGCCAGCAGTTTTAGGACAGGGGGCGCGTACCAAGAGACCCAGTACTTC
CDR3: CASSFRTGGAYQETQYF

V: TRBV3-1/TRBV3-2
size: NA
J: TRBJ2-5
D: NA
DNA: TGTGCCAGCAGCCAACCCGCGGCGGCAGGGGCGAAAGAGACCCAGTACTTC
CDR3: CASSQPAAAGAKETQYF

V: TRBV6-4
size: NA
J: TRBJ1-4
D: NA
DNA: TGTGCCAGCAGCCGGGATCAGAATGAAAAACTGTTTTTT
CDR3: CASSRDQNEKLFF

V: TRBV15
size: NA
J: TRBJ1-4
D: NA
DNA: TGTGCCACCAGCAGGACAGGAGATAATGAAAAACTGTTTTTT
CDR3: CATSRTGDNEKLFF

V: TRBV7-6
size: NA
J: TRBJ2-1
D: TRBD2
DNA: TGTGCCAGCAGCTTAGGAGCGGGGGGCGGGCAAAGCAATGAGCAGTTCTTC
CDR3: CASSLGAGGGQSNEQFF

V: TRBV11-2
size: NA
J: TRBJ2-7
D: NA
DNA: TGTGCCAGCAGCGTATCAGGGATCTCCTACGAGCAGTACTTC
CDR3: CASSVSGISYEQYF

V: TRBV7-2
size: NA
J: TRBJ2-5
D: TRBD1
DNA: TGTGCCAGCAGCTTGGCCCGGGACAGGGGGGCGGACGGGGAGACCCAGTACTTC
CDR3: CASSLARDRGADGETQYF

V: TRBV11-2
size: once
J: TRBJ2-5
D: NA
DNA: TGTGCCAGCAGAGGGGTGGGCCCAGAGACCCAGTACTTC
CDR3: CASRGVGPETQYF

V: TRBV6-5
size: NA
J: TRBJ2-3
D: NA
DNA: TGTGCCAGCAGTTCCGCGGGGAGCACAGATACGCAGTATTTT
CDR3: CASSSAGSTDTQYF

V: TRBV19
size: NA
J: TRBJ1-1
D: NA
DNA: TGTGCCAGTAGTATACGGCTAGGATTGAACACTGAAGCTTTCTTT
CDR3: CASSIRLGLNTEAFF

V: TRBV7-3
size: NA
J: TRBJ1-1
D: NA
DNA: TGTGCCAGCAGCCCCGGGGGTCTCATGAACACTGAAGCTTTCTTT
CDR3: CASSPGGLMNTEAFF

V: TRBV6-1
size: NA
J: TRBJ2-3
D: NA
DNA: TGTGCCAGCAGTGAACCCAGGGCAGATACGCAGTATTTT
CDR3: CASSEPRADTQYF

V: TRBV7-3
size: few
J: TRBJ2-7
D: TRBD1
DNA: TGTGCCAGCAGCCGGGACAGGGCTGGGGAGCAGTACTTC
CDR3: CASSRDRAGEQYF

V: TRBV5-1
size: NA
J: TRBJ1-2
D: TRBD1
DNA: TGCGCCAGCAGCTTAGGGACAGGCTCCGCTAACTATGGCTACACCTTC
CDR3: CASSLGTGSANYGYTF

V: TRBV6-5
size: NA
J: TRBJ2-7
D: TRBD2
DNA: TGTGCCAGCAGTCCACTAGCGGGGGGATCCTACGAGCAGTACTTC
CDR3: CASSPLAGGSYEQYF

V: TRBV19
size: once
J: TRBJ1-2
D: NA
DNA: TGTGCCACCCATTCGGGAGGTATCTATGGCTACACCTTC
CDR3: CATHSGGIYGYTF

V: TRBV10-2
size: once
J: TRBJ2-7
D: TRBD1
DNA: TGCGCCAGCAGTGAGTCGCGGACAGGGTACTACGAGCAGTACTTC
CDR3: CASSESRTGYYEQYF

V: TRBV3-1/TRBV3-2
size: once
J: TRBJ1-1
D: NA
DNA: TGTGCCAGCAGCCCCCTCCGAGGGCTCTTGGGGACTGAAGCTTTCTTT
CDR3: CASSPLRGLLGTEAFF

V: TRBV12-3/TRBV12-4
size: NA
J: TRBJ1-2
D: NA
DNA: TGTGCCAGCGGGGGGGGTACAGGGAGAGGCTACACCTTC
CDR3: CASGGGTGRGYTF

V: TRBV5-1
size: NA
J: TRBJ2-5
D: NA
DNA: TGCGCCAGCAGCTTGGGGGTGGGCGAGACCCAGTACTTC
CDR3: CASSLGVGETQYF

V: TRBV5-8
size: NA
J: TRBJ2-5
D: TRBD2
DNA: TGTGCCAGCAGCTTCGGGTCTGGGGGGGAGATAGAGACCCAGTACTTC
CDR3: CASSFGSGGEIETQYF

V: TRBV25-1
size: few
J: TRBJ2-7
D: NA
DNA: TGTGCCAGCAGTGACCCCCCCAGGGGGCAGTACTTC
CDR3: CASSDPPRGQYF

V: TRBV30
size: NA
J: TRBJ1-6
D: NA
DNA: TGTGCCTGCCGCATGGGGGGGCCAAATTCACCCCTCCACTTT
CDR3: CACRMGGPNSPLHF

V: TRBV28
size: NA
J: TRBJ1-2
D: TRBD1
DNA: TGTGCCAGCAGTTCACCCCCGGGACAGGGTATAGATGGCTACACCTTC
CDR3: CASSSPPGQGIDGYTF

V: TRBV7-3
size: once
J: TRBJ2-6
D: NA
DNA: TGTGCCAGCAGCTTAAGTGTGTTATCTGGGGCCAACGTCCTGACTTTC
CDR3: CASSLSVLSGANVLTF

V: TRBV6-4
size: NA
J: TRBJ2-1
D: NA
DNA: TGTGCCAGCAGTGAGGAGTCCTTCGGGGAGCAGTTCTTC
CDR3: CASSEESFGEQFF

V: TRBV27
size: NA
J: TRBJ2-3
D: NA
DNA: TGTGCCAGCAGTTTACACGGAGGGGGACTGGGGGGGGGTACGCAGTATTTT
CDR3: CASSLHGGGLGGGTQYF

V: TRBV4-3
size: NA
J: TRBJ1-3
D: NA
DNA: TGCGCCAGCAGCCAAGACAGGGACTCTGGAAACACCATATATTTT
CDR3: CASSQDRDSGNTIYF